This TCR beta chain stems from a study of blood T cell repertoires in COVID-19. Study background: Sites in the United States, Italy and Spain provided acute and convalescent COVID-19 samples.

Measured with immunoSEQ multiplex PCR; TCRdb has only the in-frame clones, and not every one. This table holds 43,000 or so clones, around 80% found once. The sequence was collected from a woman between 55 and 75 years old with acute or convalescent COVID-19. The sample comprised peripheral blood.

The CDR3 DNA reads TGTGCCAGCAGCCCTGGACAGGGCTTGTCGGAAAACATTCAGTACTTC. It specifies CASSPGQGLSENIQYF. The V and J genes are TRBV28 and TRBJ2-4, with 8 bases matching TRBD1. With V trimmed by 6 bases and J by 5 bases, 12 bases remained unmatched. The CDR3 is 16 amino acids. The germline V gene encodes CDR1 MDHEN and CDR2 SYDVKM. Combining the CDR3 with reference TRBV28 and TRBJ2-4 gives the whole variable domain DVKVTQSSRYLVKRTGEKVFLECVQDMDHENMFWYRQDPGLGLRLIYFSYDVKMKEKGDIPEGYSVSREKKERFSLILESASTNQTSMYLCASSPGQGLSENIQYFGAGTRLSVL.